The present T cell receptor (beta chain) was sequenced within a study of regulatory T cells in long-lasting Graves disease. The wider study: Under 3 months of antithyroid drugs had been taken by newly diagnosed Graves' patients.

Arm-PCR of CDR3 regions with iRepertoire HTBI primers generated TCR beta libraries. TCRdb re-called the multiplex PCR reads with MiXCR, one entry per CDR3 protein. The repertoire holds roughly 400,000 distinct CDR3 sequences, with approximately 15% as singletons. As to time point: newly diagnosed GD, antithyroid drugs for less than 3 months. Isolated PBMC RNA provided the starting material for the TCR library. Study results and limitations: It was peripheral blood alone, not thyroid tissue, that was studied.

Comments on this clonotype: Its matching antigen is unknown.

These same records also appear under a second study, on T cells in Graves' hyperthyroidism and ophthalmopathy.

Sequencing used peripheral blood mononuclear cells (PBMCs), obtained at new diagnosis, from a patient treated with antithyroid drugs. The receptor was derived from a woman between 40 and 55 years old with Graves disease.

The CDR3 bases are TGTGCCAGCAGCCAAGGGGCAGGGGTGCCCGAAGCTTTCTTT. It codes for CASSQGAGVPEAFF. This chain connects TRBV14 to TRBJ1-1; possible D gene TRBD1, 6 bases. V was cut by 1 base and J by 8 bases, with 14 bases left in between. Germline V gives CDR1 SGHDN, CDR2 FVKESK. The CDR3 sequence is 14 residues long.